The 15 T cell receptor beta chains below were found in one sample sequenced in a study of metastatic and nonmetastatic thyroid tumors. With MiXCR, TCRdb reprocessed the PCR reads. The sample lists some 26,000 clones; 3.5% to 4% were seen once. Each patient went into thyroid surgery without having received any treatment. Sequencing input: blood. These receptors originate from a male donor with papillary thyroid cancer or a benign thyroid nodule (not recorded which). Some clones in this sample may be carry-over from other donors' samples.

This clone showed up many times. The chain has TRBV15 and TRBJ2-3; 14 bases agree with TRBD2. The CDR3 is 17 amino acids. With 2 bases clipped from V and 6 bases from J, the junction kept 7 bases outside the gene matches. The germline CDR1 and CDR2 sequences are LNHNV and YYDKDF (reference sequence). This CDR3 is CATSRLGLAGALDTQYF. The CDR3 nucleotides are TGTGCCACCAGCAGACTGGGACTAGCGGGGGCATTGGATACGCAGTATTTT.

This clone is labeled as medium-sized (0.01 to 0.1%). The chain recombines TRBV7-3 with TRBJ2-7; D may match TRBD1 or TRBD2 (5 bases each). This CDR3 contains 14 residues. Trimming pared 5 bases from V and 3 bases from J, leaving 14 bases between. CDR1 is SGHTA, CDR2 FQGTGA, per germline. The CDR3 DNA is TGTGCCAGCAGCGCCCGGGGCTGCGTCTACGAGCAGTACTTC. This sequence encodes CASSARGCVYEQYF.

The J gene is TRBJ1-1, the V gene TRBV5-1; D gene unclear. V was cut by 5 bases and J by 0 bases, with 8 bases left in between. From germline, CDR1 is SGHRS and CDR2 YFSETQ. The length of the CDR3 is 13 residues. DNA of the CDR3: TGCGCCAGCAGTGAAGCCATGAACACTGAAGCTTTCTTT. The encoded protein is CASSEAMNTEAFF.

This clone occurred many times. This rearrangement joins TRBV29-1 to TRBJ2-5; 10 nucleotides align to TRBD1. J gave up 4 bases and V 4 bases, and 6 bases lay outside the gene matches. CDR3 length: 14 amino acids. Germline values: CDR1 SQVTM, CDR2 ANQGSEA. Here the CDR3 reads CSVVGQGGIETQYF. CDR3 nucleotides: TGCAGCGTTGTAGGACAGGGGGGGATAGAGACCCAGTACTTC.

This clone has at least ten counts. This sequence may be a read error, since a much larger clone differs from it by one base. V is TRBV6-1 and J is TRBJ1-2; D unresolved. V lost 7 bases and J 3 bases, leaving 21 bases between the germline ends. Per the germline V gene, CDR1 is MNHNS and CDR2 is SASEGT. CDR3 size: 16 residues. CDR3 DNA: TGTGCCAGCAAGGCATCAGAAGGGAGCGACTACTATGGCTACACCTTC. Its protein is CASKASEGSDYYGYTF.

This clone has at least ten counts. The chain joins TRBV7-9 to TRBJ2-2, with D unresolved. The CDR3 runs 11 residues. Germline loops: CDR1 SEHNR, CDR2 FQNEAQ (reference sequence). V lost 2 bases, J lost 7 bases, and 2 bases lay in between. CDR3: CASSLLGELFF. CDR3 nucleotides: TGTGCCAGCAGCTTACTCGGGGAGCTGTTTTTT.

This clone was seen a handful of times. This chain links TRBV20-1 with TRBJ2-7, with D perhaps matching TRBD1 or TRBD2 (6 bases each). This CDR3 spans 14 amino acids. Trimming removed 6 bases at V and 3 bases at J, with 18 bases between. Germline loops: CDR1 DFQATT, CDR2 SNEGSKA (reference sequence). The CDR3 sequence: CSAKGGTDLYEQYF. DNA for the CDR3: TGCAGTGCAAAGGGGGGTACAGACCTCTACGAGCAGTACTTC.

This clone was counted between two and nine times. Its ends do not fully match the called genes, so a read error is possible. The gene calls are TRBV28 and TRBJ1-2; 8 positions agree with TRBD1. Germline CDR1 reads MDHEN; CDR2 reads SYDVKM. The CDR3 has 13 residues. CDR3 sequence (DNA): TGTGCCAGCATTCTTGGACAGGGTTATGGCTTCACCTTC. Translated, it gives CASILGQGYGFTF.

The sample holds a few counts of this clone. The gene calls are TRBV6-2 or TRBV6-3 and TRBJ1-1, with D possibly being TRBD1 (6 bases). Germline lookup yields CDR1 MNHEY and CDR2 SVGEGT. CDR3 length: 14 residues. The germline V and J ends were trimmed by 5 bases and 7 bases, with 17 bases remaining between them. The CDR3 bases are TGTGCCAGCAGTAACCCGGGGGGCGCAAATGAAGCTTTCTTT. It translates to CASSNPGGANEAFF.

This clone is medium-sized within its sample. The chain links TRBV6-1 to TRBJ1-5, with D perhaps TRBD1 (5 bases). The germline V gene has CDR1 MNHNS and CDR2 SASEGT. V was clipped by 6 bases and J by 1 base, with 10 bases between them. CDR3 length: 14 amino acids. For the CDR3, the DNA is TGTGCCAGCAGCACGCAGGGAAGCAATCAGCCCCAGCATTTT. Encoded protein: CASSTQGSNQPQHF.

The chain links TRBV6-6 to TRBJ2-3, with D perhaps matching TRBD2 (6 bases). The CDR3 covers 16 residues. Looked up from germline, CDR1 is MNHNY and CDR2 is SVGAGI (reference sequence). Trimming cost V 0 bases and J 3 bases, with 13 bases left between them. As DNA, the CDR3 is TGTGCCAGCAGTTACTCGACTAGACCCGAAACAGATACGCAGTATTTT. It specifies CASSYSTRPETDTQYF.

This clone is medium-sized by share. This rearrangement joins TRBV6-1 to TRBJ2-1; D not certain. Trimming shortened V by 5 bases and J by 4 bases, and 12 bases separated the two germline ends. Germline CDR1 is MNHNS and CDR2 is SASEGT. The CDR3 is made up of 14 amino acids. The CDR3 loop is CASSPRADYNEQFF. The CDR3 DNA follows: TGTGCCAGCAGTCCCCGGGCAGATTACAATGAGCAGTTCTTC.

This clone was observed a handful of times. V gene TRBV20-1 combines with J gene TRBJ1-1; D is possibly TRBD1 (5 bases). Per germline, CDR1 DFQATT and CDR2 SNEGSKA (reference sequence). Trimming took off 6 bases at V and 7 bases at J, with 21 bases between the two ends. This CDR3 comprises 14 residues. The CDR3 DNA sequence: TGCAGTGCGACGCCCAGGGTTCGTGGCATTGAAGCTTTCTTT. Its translation: CSATPRVRGIEAFF.

In regard to this clone: Since no conserved phenylalanine or tryptophan closes the CDR3, a read error is the likely cause. The DNA is omitted, as the CDR3 cannot be located on it reliably, and the CDR3 follows TCRdb's listing. This chain links TRBV12-5 with TRBJ1-2. Inclusive of both ends, the CDR3 amounts to 8 amino acids. Germline CDR1 and CDR2: LGHNT and FRNRAP. The CDR3 loop is CASGSTFI.

This clone has a count of ten or more. V and J are TRBV9 and TRBJ2-3, with D perhaps matching TRBD1 (6 bases). Germline V lookup: CDR1 SGDLS, CDR2 YYNGEE. The CDR3 loop spans 15 amino acids. V was pared by 4 bases and J by 2 bases, with 14 bases between. The CDR3 coding sequence is TGTGCCAGCAGCTCCACAGTGGGGGCCACAGATACGCAGTATTTT. Translated: CASSSTVGATDTQYF.